A selection of T cell receptor beta chains follows, all from one sample in a study of blood T cell repertoires in COVID-19. Sequencing used immunoSEQ multiplex PCR; TCRdb keeps in-frame clones, though not all of them. This sample yields fewer than 350,000 clones, of which approximately 88% are seen a single time; 1.5% to 2% belongs to the top ten. Specimen: peripheral blood. These receptors all come from a woman aged 25 to 45 with COVID-19, enrolled during active disease. Both conserved end residues are part of each CDR3. A D gene is named only where the DNA matches it firmly. Rows may omit the clone size; those that give it use once, few, many or a size class.

D: TRBD1
size: NA
V: TRBV6-1
J: TRBJ1-4
CDR3: CASSEEGQLNEKLFF
DNA: TGTGCCAGCAGTGAAGAGGGACAGCTAAATGAAAAACTGTTTTTT

D: TRBD2
size: few
V: TRBV7-8
J: TRBJ2-3
CDR3: CASSRGEGTQYF
DNA: TGTGCCAGCAGCCGAGGGGAGGGGACGCAGTATTTT

D: NA
size: once
V: TRBV7-6
J: TRBJ2-1
CDR3: CASSLTRPSADSYNEQFF
DNA: TGTGCCAGCAGCCTCACACGTCCTAGCGCCGACTCCTACAATGAGCAGTTCTTC

D: NA
size: NA
V: TRBV2
J: TRBJ1-5
CDR3: CASSGSDGSGPQHF
DNA: TGTGCCAGCAGTGGATCGGACGGAAGCGGGCCCCAGCATTTT

D: NA
size: NA
V: TRBV19
J: TRBJ1-2
CDR3: CASSIDQWAAIGYGYTF
DNA: TGTGCCAGTAGTATAGATCAATGGGCAGCTATCGGCTATGGCTACACCTTC

D: TRBD1
size: NA
V: TRBV18
J: TRBJ1-1
CDR3: CASSPAGGIEAFF
DNA: TGTGCCAGCTCACCCGCAGGGGGCATTGAAGCTTTCTTT

D: NA
size: NA
V: TRBV10-3
J: TRBJ2-1
CDR3: CAISDRSGDNEQFF
DNA: TGTGCCATCAGTGATAGGTCAGGGGATAATGAGCAGTTCTTC

D: NA
size: NA
V: TRBV6-5
J: TRBJ1-5
CDR3: CASLGQVSNQPQHF
DNA: TGTGCCAGCCTGGGACAAGTCAGCAATCAGCCCCAGCATTTT

D: TRBD1
size: once
V: TRBV27
J: TRBJ1-5
CDR3: CASARQGSGGNQPQHF
DNA: TGTGCCAGCGCCCGACAGGGGTCAGGCGGGAATCAGCCCCAGCATTTT

D: NA
size: NA
V: TRBV15
J: TRBJ1-5
CDR3: CATSRDRGGQPQHF
DNA: TGTGCCACCAGCAGAGATCGAGGAGGCCAGCCCCAGCATTTT

D: NA
size: NA
V: TRBV6-2/TRBV6-3
J: TRBJ1-1
CDR3: CASSYAGGTEAFF
DNA: TGTGCCAGCAGTTACGCGGGGGGCACTGAAGCTTTCTTT

D: NA
size: NA
V: TRBV5-8
J: TRBJ1-6
CDR3: CASSLSNDNSPLHF
DNA: TGTGCCAGCAGCTTGTCTAATGATAATTCACCCCTCCACTTT

D: NA
size: once
V: TRBV5-1
J: TRBJ1-3
CDR3: CASSSRNTIYF
DNA: TGCGCCAGCAGCTCAAGAAACACCATATATTTT

D: NA
size: few
V: TRBV5-6
J: TRBJ1-6
CDR3: CASSLVNSPLHF
DNA: TGTGCCAGCAGCCTCGTTAATTCACCCCTCCACTTT

D: TRBD1
size: many
V: TRBV11-3
J: TRBJ2-7
CDR3: CASSFRQGSYEQYF
DNA: TGTGCCAGCAGCTTCCGACAGGGGTCCTACGAGCAGTACTTC

D: NA
size: NA
V: TRBV5-4
J: TRBJ2-3
CDR3: CASSFGGPQYF
DNA: TGTGCCAGCAGCTTCGGGGGGCCGCAGTATTTT

D: TRBD1
size: NA
V: TRBV5-8
J: TRBJ1-3
CDR3: CASRTGTGGSGNTIYF
DNA: TGTGCCAGCAGAACCGGGACAGGGGGCTCTGGAAACACCATATATTTT

D: TRBD2
size: NA
V: TRBV5-1
J: TRBJ2-1
CDR3: CASRGTSENNEQFF
DNA: TGCGCCAGCCGCGGGACTAGCGAAAACAATGAGCAGTTCTTC

D: NA
size: NA
V: TRBV28
J: TRBJ1-3
CDR3: CALQGPSGSGNTIYF
DNA: TGTGCCCTCCAGGGCCCGTCGGGCTCTGGAAACACCATATATTTT

D: TRBD1
size: NA
V: TRBV19
J: TRBJ1-1
CDR3: CASSPGGLLNTEAFF
DNA: TGTGCCAGTAGTCCAGGGGGGTTGCTGAACACTGAAGCTTTCTTT

D: TRBD1
size: NA
V: TRBV4-2
J: TRBJ1-2
CDR3: CASNEPGQNVNYGYTF
DNA: TGTGCCAGCAACGAACCGGGACAGAACGTTAACTATGGCTACACCTTC

D: NA
size: NA
V: TRBV18
J: TRBJ2-2
CDR3: CASSPTANTGELFF
DNA: TGTGCCAGCTCACCGACAGCGAACACCGGGGAGCTGTTTTTT

D: NA
size: NA
V: TRBV6-2/TRBV6-3
J: TRBJ2-5
CDR3: CASSLQGHETQYF
DNA: TGTGCCAGCAGTCTTCAGGGCCACGAGACCCAGTACTTC

D: NA
size: NA
V: TRBV3-1/TRBV3-2
J: TRBJ2-1
CDR3: CASSQVTGDEQFF
DNA: TGTGCCAGCAGCCAAGTAACGGGGGATGAGCAGTTCTTC

D: NA
size: NA
V: TRBV24-1
J: TRBJ2-5
CDR3: CATTRETQYF
DNA: TGTGCCACCACTAGGGAGACCCAGTACTTC

D: TRBD1
size: NA
V: TRBV15
J: TRBJ2-1
CDR3: CATSRDLGGALNEQFF
DNA: TGTGCCACCAGCAGAGATCTAGGGGGCGCGTTAAATGAGCAGTTCTTC

D: TRBD1
size: NA
V: TRBV9
J: TRBJ1-4
CDR3: CASSSPGGPTNEKLFF
DNA: TGTGCCAGCAGCTCCCCAGGGGGCCCAACTAATGAAAAACTGTTTTTT

D: TRBD1
size: NA
V: TRBV19
J: TRBJ1-2
CDR3: CASSRQGNGYTF
DNA: TGTGCCAGTAGCAGACAGGGGAACGGCTACACCTTC

D: NA
size: NA
V: TRBV27
J: TRBJ2-1
CDR3: CASRTPLQDEQFF
DNA: TGTGCCAGCAGGACACCGTTACAGGATGAGCAGTTCTTC

D: TRBD1
size: NA
V: TRBV6-6
J: TRBJ1-2
CDR3: CATPGGQGAAGYTF
DNA: TGTGCCACCCCCGGGGGGCAGGGGGCCGCTGGCTACACCTTC

D: TRBD1
size: once
V: TRBV19
J: TRBJ2-5
CDR3: CASSIISLQGAVETQYF
DNA: TGTGCCAGTAGTATAATCTCTCTTCAGGGGGCAGTGGAGACCCAGTACTTC

D: NA
size: NA
V: TRBV4-2
J: TRBJ1-1
CDR3: CASSLGRRLNTEAFF
DNA: TGTGCCAGCAGTCTGGGCAGAAGGCTGAACACTGAAGCTTTCTTT

D: TRBD1
size: NA
V: TRBV7-9
J: TRBJ1-1
CDR3: CASSLGGQGTEAFF
DNA: TGTGCCAGCAGCTTAGGGGGACAGGGCACTGAAGCTTTCTTT

D: TRBD1
size: NA
V: TRBV5-4
J: TRBJ2-3
CDR3: CASSLGTGVFTYTDTQYF
DNA: TGTGCCAGCAGCTTGGGGACAGGGGTTTTTACCTACACAGATACGCAGTATTTT

D: NA
size: NA
V: TRBV5-1
J: TRBJ1-6
CDR3: CASSLMDLDSPLHF
DNA: TGCGCCAGCAGCTTGATGGACTTGGATTCACCCCTCCACTTT

D: NA
size: NA
V: TRBV12-3/TRBV12-4
J: TRBJ1-1
CDR3: CASSLKGDTEAFF
DNA: TGTGCCAGCAGTTTAAAGGGGGACACTGAAGCTTTCTTT

D: TRBD1
size: NA
V: TRBV5-5
J: TRBJ1-3
CDR3: CASSSTGSAGNTIYF
DNA: TGTGCCAGCAGCTCGACAGGGTCTGCTGGAAACACCATATATTTT

D: NA
size: NA
V: TRBV11-2
J: TRBJ2-1
CDR3: CASSLDRVGGLGYNEQFF
DNA: TGTGCCAGCAGCTTAGATAGGGTGGGGGGGCTCGGCTACAATGAGCAGTTCTTC

D: NA
size: NA
V: TRBV7-2
J: TRBJ1-2
CDR3: CASKRAADIGGYTF
DNA: TGTGCCAGCAAGCGGGCAGCCGATATCGGTGGCTACACCTTC

D: NA
size: NA
V: TRBV11-2
J: TRBJ2-5
CDR3: CASSLVSGKETQYF
DNA: TGTGCCAGCAGCTTAGTTAGCGGAAAAGAGACCCAGTACTTC

D: NA
size: NA
V: TRBV6-5
J: TRBJ2-5
CDR3: CASSYSTSRETQYF
DNA: TGTGCCAGCAGTTACTCTACTAGTCGAGAGACCCAGTACTTC

D: NA
size: once
V: TRBV18
J: TRBJ1-2
CDR3: CASSPLRGVAENYGYTF
DNA: TGTGCCAGCTCACCACTTCGGGGTGTAGCGGAGAACTATGGCTACACCTTC